These 8 T cell receptor beta chains share one sample of origin, sequenced in a study of T cells in Graves' hyperthyroidism and ophthalmopathy. RNA transcripts were the template for amplifying TCR beta CDR3 regions. TCR CDR3 underwent first-round RT-PCR with the HTBI primer set. TCRdb recomputed calls from the multiplex PCR reads with MiXCR, one row per CDR3 protein. The repertoire holds hundreds of thousands of distinct CDR3 sequences, with about 15% as singletons. Sequenced input: blood. These receptors were obtained from a woman in her 30s with Graves' hyperthyroidism that later progressed to Graves' ophthalmopathy.

This clonotype was detected ten times or more. This rearrangement joins TRBV11-3 to TRBJ1-2; D may be TRBD1 (5 bases). CDR1 is SGHNT and CDR2 is YENEEA in the germline V gene. V lost 3 bases to trimming and J lost 0 bases, with 8 bases between them. This CDR3 has 14 amino acids. The CDR3 reads CASSFGGPNYGYTF. CDR3 nucleotide sequence: TGTGCCAGCAGCTTTGGGGGTCCTAACTATGGCTACACCTTC.

This clonotype has more than one count but fewer than ten. The chain carries TRBV5-1 and TRBJ2-3; D perhaps matches TRBD2 (5 bases). V was trimmed by 0 bases and J by 2 bases, leaving 13 bases between them. The CDR3 loop spans 16 amino acids. The V gene's germline CDR1 is SGHRS and CDR2 YFSETQ. The CDR3 is CASSLGANGLTDTQYF. CDR3 nucleotide sequence: TGCGCCAGCAGCTTGGGGGCGAACGGACTCACAGATACGCAGTATTTT.

This clonotype was recorded many times. This rearrangement joins TRBV11-2 to TRBJ2-3, with D perhaps TRBD1 or TRBD2 (5 bases each). Trimming cost V 6 bases and J 6 bases, with 19 bases left between them. CDR3 length equals 15 residues. From germline, CDR1 is SGHAT and CDR2 FQNNGV. Here the CDR3 DNA reads TGTGCCAGCAGGACGCAGGGACGGCCTTTGGATACGCAGTATTTT. Residues: CASRTQGRPLDTQYF.

Many counts were recorded for this clonotype. The genes are TRBV11-3 and TRBJ1-1, with 9 bases aligning to TRBD1. Germline V gene lookup returns CDR1 SGHNT and CDR2 YENEEA. Losses at the gene ends were 3 bases for V and 3 bases for J; bases not matched to a gene: 5. The CDR3 has 15 amino acids. The CDR3 is CASSFGTGGDTEAFF. The CDR3 bases are TGTGCCAGCAGCTTCGGAACAGGGGGCGACACTGAAGCTTTCTTT.

The rearrangement uses TRBV3-1 and TRBJ2-1; 9 bases are shared with TRBD2. CDR1 and CDR2 (germline): LGHDT, YNNKEL (reference sequence). With V trimmed by 0 bases and J by 4 bases, 4 bases remained unmatched. This CDR3 contains 16 residues. For the CDR3, the DNA is TGTGCCAGCAGCCAAGATTTCCTAGCGGGATACAATGAGCAGTTCTTC. Amino acids: CASSQDFLAGYNEQFF.

The chain couples TRBV20-1 to TRBJ2-1, with 12 bases fitting TRBD2. The germline gives CDR1 DFQATT, CDR2 SNEGSKA (reference sequence). The V and J ends lost 1 base and 6 bases, in that order; junction bases with no gene match: 4. CDR3 length equals 15 residues. CDR3 sequence reads: CSARGGLAGPNEQFF. The DNA for the CDR3 is TGCAGTGCTAGAGGCGGACTAGCGGGACCCAATGAGCAGTTCTTC.

This clonotype was found many times. The chain has TRBV20-1 and TRBJ2-3; D might be TRBD2 (6 bases). Germline-derived CDR1 and CDR2 are DFQATT and SNEGSKA (reference sequence). V was shortened by 7 bases and J by 5 bases, with 13 bases between the two germline ends. There are 12 residues in the CDR3. As DNA, the CDR3 is TGCAGTGTTTCTAGCGCAGGAGATACGCAGTATTTT. Translating it yields CSVSSAGDTQYF.

This clonotype was counted between two and nine times. The V call is TRBV18, the J call TRBJ2-7; 9 bases align to TRBD1. The CDR3 consists of 15 residues. The J segment lost 4 bases and the V segment lost 0 bases, leaving 4 bases of the junction unmatched. CDR1 is KGHSH and CDR2 is LQKENI in the germline V gene. The CDR3 is CASSPPGGQGYEQYF. The CDR3 nucleotides read TGTGCCAGCTCACCACCGGGGGGACAGGGTTACGAGCAGTACTTC.